This entry describes one T cell receptor beta chain. The antigen is unknown. The germline V gene has CDR1 SGHRS and CDR2 YFSETQ. V lost 4 bases to trimming and J lost 2 bases; unmatched junction nucleotides: 5. The CDR3 is 15 amino acids. This specimen belongs to a study of OX40 agonist ivuxolimab in advanced cancers. For the study at large: Ivuxolimab, an agonistic anti-OX40 (CD134) antibody, was given to patients.

TCRdb's copy holds only in-frame clones and misses some; the assay was immunoSEQ multiplex PCR. This table has roughly 70,000 clones, about 87% appearing once. Study-level points and caveats: On average, a greater number of expanded clones characterised CD8+ T cells relative to CD4+.

Sequenced material: CD4+ or CD8+ T cells sorted from blood, taken in a trial of the OX40 agonist ivuxolimab. J is TRBJ2-7 and V is TRBV5-1; 11 positions agree with TRBD2. The receptor's source is an adult with an advanced solid tumor such as melanoma, head and neck, liver or kidney cancer. The DNA for the CDR3 is TGCGCCAGCAGCATTGGGACTAGCGGCACCTACGAGCAGTACTTC. This codes for CASSIGTSGTYEQYF.